These 15 T cell receptor beta chains came from one sample sequenced in a study of T cell responses to AZD1222 COVID-19 vaccine. Assay: immunoSEQ multiplex PCR; the TCRdb copy retains only in-frame clones and omits some. The sample's table shows about 140,000 clones. Specimen: peripheral blood. The receptors come from an adult in good health.

The rearrangement joins TRBV11-3 to TRBJ2-2, with D perhaps TRBD2 (5 bases). This CDR3 is built from 16 residues. The V end was cut by 1 base, the J end by 7 bases, with 16 bases between. Germline V CDR1 and CDR2: SGHNT, YENEEA. For the CDR3, the DNA is TGTGCCAGCAGCTTAGCATGGCGGGCGCAGGACGGGGAGCTGTTTTTT. Protein sequence: CASSLAWRAQDGELFF. Full variable domain (remainder filled in from reference TRBV11-3 and TRBJ2-2): EAGVVQSPRYKIIEKKQPVAFWCNPISGHNTLYWYLQNLGQGPELLIRYENEEAVDDSQLPKDRFSAERLKGVDSTLKIQPAELGDSAVYLCASSLAWRAQDGELFFGEGSRLTVL.

The rearrangement joins TRBV6-1 to TRBJ1-1; D gene unclear. Trimming cost V 0 bases and J 11 bases, with 16 bases left between them. Germline V gene lookup returns CDR1 MNHNS and CDR2 SASEGT. The CDR3 extends over 14 amino acids. This chain's CDR3 is CASSEAGWTLEAFF. CDR3 coding DNA: TGTGCCAGCAGTGAAGCAGGATGGACCCTCGAGGCTTTCTTT.

The chain combines TRBV2 with TRBJ1-2; TRBD1 matches 7 bases. Germline V gene data show CDR1 as SNHLY and CDR2 as FYNNEI. The trim removed 4 bases at V and 2 bases at J, leaving 10 bases unmatched. The CDR3 totals 16 residues. DNA of the CDR3: TGTGCCAGCAGTGCCGACAGGGTTGGGGCGAACTATGGCTACACCTTC. It yields the protein CASSADRVGANYGYTF.

The gene calls are TRBV10-3 and TRBJ2-7, with 12 bases that match TRBD2. CDR1 and CDR2 from the germline V gene are ENHRY and SYGVKD. V dropped 10 bases and J dropped 3; count of bases not matched to a gene: 4. The length of the CDR3 is 13 residues. CDR3 residues: CATSSGGDYEQYF. The CDR3 DNA sequence: TGTGCCACCTCTAGCGGGGGGGACTACGAGCAGTACTTC.

The V gene is TRBV7-2, the J gene TRBJ1-2; TRBD1 aligns across 7 bases. Per germline, CDR1 SGHTA and CDR2 FQGNSA. This CDR3 contains 13 residues. J was trimmed by 3 bases and V by 5 bases; bases with no gene match: 3. In nucleotides, the CDR3 is TGTGCCAGCAGCCCGGACAGGTACTATGGCTACACCTTC. As protein: CASSPDRYYGYTF.

V is TRBV11-2 and J is TRBJ1-4, with D uncertain. The CDR3 consists of 15 residues. The ends were cut back, 1 base at V and 6 bases at J, with 12 bases in the middle. CDR1 is SGHAT and CDR2 is FQNNGV in the germline V gene. CDR3 nucleotide sequence: TGTGCCAGCAGCTTAGGAGTCAGCCCTGATGAAAAACTGTTTTTT. Translated: CASSLGVSPDEKLFF.

The chain uses TRBV4-1 and TRBJ2-1, with 8 bases identical to TRBD1. CDR3 length: 16 residues. Germline V gene sequence: CDR1 MGHRA, CDR2 YSYEKL. J was trimmed by 6 bases and V by 1 base; bases with no gene match: 8. The CDR3 DNA follows: TGCGCCAGCAGCCAAGCCAGGACAGGGTATGGCAATGAGCAGTTCTTC. Translating gives CASSQARTGYGNEQFF.

CDR3 loop: CASSSSVGTGNTIYF. The CDR3 DNA follows: TGCGCCAGCAGTTCGTCGGTGGGAACTGGAAACACCATATATTTT. The chain couples TRBV5-1 to TRBJ1-3; D is ambiguous. The V gene's germline CDR1 is SGHRS and CDR2 YFSETQ. CDR3 length: 15 amino acids. The germline V and J ends were trimmed by 5 bases and 2 bases, with 14 bases remaining between them.

This chain uses TRBV6-6 with TRBJ1-6, with D maybe TRBD1 (5 bases). This CDR3 has 16 amino acids. Deletions cut 5 bases from V and 5 bases from J, with 16 bases between. Germline CDR1 reads MNHNY; CDR2 reads SVGAGI (reference sequence). The CDR3 loop reads CASSPQGYGNNSPLHF. As DNA, the CDR3 is TGTGCCAGCAGTCCCCAGGGATACGGAAATAATTCACCCCTCCACTTT.

The chain has TRBV5-1 and TRBJ2-2; 8 nucleotides match TRBD2. The germline gives CDR1 SGHRS, CDR2 YFSETQ. The CDR3 length is 17 residues. V lost 3 bases to trimming and J lost 3 bases; unmatched junction nucleotides: 10. CDR3 DNA sequence: TGCGCCAGCAGCTGGACGTCCGGGGGGGCGGACACCGGGGAGCTGTTTTTT. Protein product: CASSWTSGGADTGELFF.

V and J are TRBV6-6 and TRBJ1-1, with D unclear. The CDR3 covers 11 residues. The ends were cut back, 6 bases at V and 9 bases at J, with 11 bases in the middle. Germline lookup yields CDR1 MNHNY and CDR2 SVGAGI (reference sequence). The CDR3 region has the DNA TGTGCCAGCAGCCTAGATTACAAAGCTTTCTTT. It encodes CASSLDYKAFF.

The chain employs TRBV10-1 and TRBJ2-7; D unresolved. The length of the CDR3 is 13 residues. Germline CDR1 and CDR2: WNHNN and SYGVQD (reference sequence). Trimming removed 7 bases at V and 3 bases at J, with 13 bases between. CDR3 region: CASTSRLHYEQYF. DNA for the CDR3: TGCGCCAGCACCTCGCGCCTCCACTACGAGCAGTACTTC.

The chain has TRBV19 and TRBJ1-5; D might be TRBD1 (6 bases). V was pared by 2 bases and J by 1 base, with 15 bases between. Germline V lookup: CDR1 LNHDA, CDR2 SQIVND (reference sequence). This CDR3 comprises 17 residues. CDR3 amino acids: CASSIITGRISNQPQHF. Here the CDR3 DNA reads TGTGCCAGTAGTATAATTACAGGGCGTATCAGCAATCAGCCCCAGCATTTT.

The rearrangement uses TRBV12-3 or TRBV12-4 and TRBJ1-4; D uncertain. Trimming took 3 bases from V and 3 from J, leaving 5 bases between them. This CDR3 comprises 13 residues. The CDR3 DNA reads as TGTGCCAGCAGTTTTGGGGCTAATGAAAAACTGTTTTTT. Translating gives CASSFGANEKLFF.

V usage is TRBV21-1 and J usage is TRBJ1-4; the table calls TRBD1, which could not be checked here. TRBV21-1 is a pseudogene. This CDR3 is 14 amino acids long. This chain's CDR3 is CASSKAQTNEKLFF. In DNA, the CDR3 is TGTGCCAGCAGCAAGGCCCAGACTAATGAAAAACTGTTTTTT.